The clone carrying this T cell receptor (beta chain) has only a few counts. Its specificity is unknown. The study ran its PCR with 60 Vbeta and 13 Jbeta primers. Method: immunoSEQ multiplex PCR; TCRdb's copy keeps in-frame clones and lacks some. There are approximately 160,000 clones in the sample; about four fifths occur only once, and around 7.3% lies in the top ten. The record originates from a study of cytomegalovirus exposure and HLA in healthy donors. Study observations and caveats: Versus the approximately 700-donor mean, an Asian-associated ancestry cluster reportedly showed fewer N-insertions in a later analysis. In a later analysis, TCR beta V- and J-gene trimming was associated with a missense DCLRE1C variant. According to a later analysis, most TCR beta chains associated with CMV appeared HLA-restricted.

The length of the CDR3 is 16 residues. Germline V lookup: CDR1 MGHDK, CDR2 SYGVNS. The V segment lost 3 bases and the J segment 2 bases; nucleotides outside the gene matches: 8. Material: PBMCs. The J gene is TRBJ2-3, the V gene TRBV25-1; 7 bases are a match to TRBD2. The clonotype originates from a man aged 25 to 45 in good health and CMV-seropositive. The CDR3 here is CASSDRVAGVTDTQYF. The DNA of the CDR3 is TGTGCCAGCAGTGATCGTGTGGCGGGGGTCACAGATACGCAGTATTTT. Complete variable domain (other parts from reference TRBV25-1 and TRBJ2-3): EADIYQTPRYLVIGTGKKITLECSQTMGHDKMYWYQQDPGMELHLIHYSYGVNSTEKGDLSSESTVSRIRTEHFPLTLESARPSHTSQYLCASSDRVAGVTDTQYFGPGTRLTVL.